One and the same sample provided the 5 T cell receptor beta chains below, sequenced in a study of blood T cell repertoires in COVID-19. Some clones are missing from TCRdb's copy, which holds only in-frame ones; the method was immunoSEQ multiplex PCR. The sample has about 95,000 clones; 81% are singletons. The sequenced sample consisted of peripheral blood. Receptors were obtained from a man older than 75 with COVID-19, enrolled during active disease.

The gene calls are TRBV6-6 and TRBJ1-2; unclear D gene. Germline V gene data show CDR1 as MNHNY and CDR2 as SVGAGI (reference sequence). The germline V and J ends were trimmed by 6 bases and 7 bases, with 12 bases remaining between them. The CDR3 loop spans 12 amino acids. Here the CDR3 reads CASRLGGAGYTF. CDR3 bases: TGTGCCAGCAGGTTGGGAGGCGCTGGCTACACCTTC.

This rearrangement joins TRBV20-1 to TRBJ2-3; the D is unclear. The CDR3 consists of 11 residues. V was clipped by 5 bases and J by 0 bases, with 3 bases between them. CDR1 is DFQATT and CDR2 is SNEGSKA in the germline V gene (reference sequence). The CDR3 spells CSALSTDTQYF. The CDR3 nucleotides read TGCAGTGCTCTTAGCACAGATACGCAGTATTTT.

This chain connects TRBV7-2 to TRBJ1-5; D is possibly TRBD1 (6 bases). Germline V gene sequence: CDR1 SGHTA, CDR2 FQGNSA. The CDR3 length is 15 residues. The V gene lost 2 bases and the J gene lost 5 bases, with 13 bases spanning the gap. This CDR3 reads CASSLRGAGDQPQHF. DNA of the CDR3: TGTGCCAGCAGCTTACGGGGGGCTGGGGATCAGCCCCAGCATTTT.

The rearrangement joins TRBV5-4 to TRBJ2-7; 9 bases fit TRBD1. Germline V lookup: CDR1 SGHNT, CDR2 YYREEE (reference sequence). V gave up 5 bases and J gave up 2 bases; unmatched junction bases: 5. The length of the CDR3 is 14 residues. CDR3 bases: TGTGCCAGCAGAGCGGGGACAGGGACCTACGAGCAGTACTTC. It codes for CASRAGTGTYEQYF.

The gene calls are TRBV28 and TRBJ1-2; no clear D gene. This CDR3 has 15 residues. V was cut by 4 bases and J by 3 bases, with 15 bases left in between. Germline CDR1 reads MDHEN; CDR2 reads SYDVKM. CDR3 in DNA: TGTGCCAGCAGTTCCCCTTTCTCAGGCTACTATGGCTACACCTTC. This translates into CASSSPFSGYYGYTF.